Listed here is a single TCR beta chain. Its antigen is not identified. Germline CDR1 SQVTM, CDR2 ANQGSEA. The CDR3 has 14 residues. V shed 5 bases and J 6 bases; nucleotides not matched to a gene: 10. The PCR employed 60 Vbeta primers together with 13 Jbeta primers. The repertoire was sequenced with immunoSEQ multiplex PCR; TCRdb's copy has only in-frame clones and lacks some. This table holds some 120,000 clones, approximately 71% found once. The data stem from a study of cytomegalovirus exposure and HLA in healthy donors. The overall study: Within an early data release were about 85 million unique TCRs drawn from HLA-typed donors. General study findings and limits: There were some V segments, including TRBV6-2 and TRBV6-3, excluded as indistinguishable. In a later analysis, common viral pathogens appeared linked to several of the most significant clusters.

This rearrangement joins TRBV29-1 to TRBJ1-3; 7 positions match TRBD1. Sequenced input: PBMCs. This receptor was obtained from a woman aged 45-65 years in good health and CMV-seronegative. CDR3 DNA sequence: TGCAGCGTTACAGGGGTGGATGGAGTAAACACCATATATTTT. Amino acid sequence: CSVTGVDGVNTIYF.